The 9 T cell receptor beta chains presented below share a single source sample, sequenced in a study of shared clonotypes between healthy human individuals. The repertoire was sequenced with immunoSEQ multiplex PCR; TCRdb's copy has only in-frame clones and lacks some. The sample includes approximately 1.1 million clones, approximately 80% of them seen just once. Sequencing was done on a sample of memory CD4+ T cells from PBMCs. Indicated subset: CD45RA-negative fraction. Receptors originate from a man younger than 35 in good health. Some clones in this sample may be carry-over from other donors' samples.

The chain has TRBV6-6 and TRBJ2-7; 9 positions match TRBD2. Losses at the gene ends were 8 bases for V and 8 bases for J; bases not matched to a gene: 10. Germline loops: CDR1 MNHNY, CDR2 SVGAGI (reference sequence). This CDR3 contains 13 residues. The CDR3 sequence: CASLIAGESKQYF. For the CDR3, the DNA is TGTGCCAGCCTAATAGCGGGAGAAAGCAAGCAGTACTTC.

This clone was seen more than once but under ten times. The chain is built from TRBV5-1 and TRBJ1-6; maybe TRBD1 (5 bases). Trimming took 4 bases from V and 5 from J, leaving 13 bases between them. This CDR3 region has 15 residues. Germline CDR1 is SGHRS and CDR2 is YFSETQ. The CDR3 sequence: CASSAGGIHNSPLHF. The CDR3 DNA reads as TGCGCCAGCAGCGCCGGGGGAATTCATAATTCACCCCTCCACTTT.

The chain links TRBV2 to TRBJ2-5; TRBD2 is a possible D gene (6 bases). Trimming took off 4 bases at V and 4 bases at J, with 16 bases between the two ends. The CDR3 has 15 residues. CDR1 and CDR2 (germline): SNHLY, FYNNEI. CDR3 DNA: TGTGCCAGCAGTGGAGTGGGAGCGGGTGGAGAGACCCAGTACTTC. It translates to CASSGVGAGGETQYF.

V is TRBV6-1 and J is TRBJ2-3, with 11 bases identical to TRBD1. Germline V gene lookup returns CDR1 MNHNS and CDR2 SASEGT. The CDR3 length is 15 residues. J gave up 5 bases and V 5 bases, and 6 bases lay outside the gene matches. CDR3 protein: CASSQMDRGRDTQYF. Here the CDR3 DNA reads TGTGCCAGCAGTCAAATGGACAGGGGGCGAGATACGCAGTATTTT.

This clone was detected a few times. V is TRBV15 and J is TRBJ1-5, with D perhaps matching TRBD1 (5 bases). V lost 6 bases to trimming and J lost 5 bases, with 14 bases between them. This CDR3 has 14 residues. CDR1 is LNHNV and CDR2 is YYDKDF in the germline V gene (reference sequence). CDR3 region: CATRGGTVDQPQHF. The CDR3 DNA reads as TGTGCCACCAGGGGAGGGACGGTTGATCAGCCCCAGCATTTT. The variable domain in full, with the rest retrieved from reference TRBV15 and TRBJ1-5, is DAMVIQNPRYQVTQFGKPVTLSCSQTLNHNVMYWYQQKSSQAPKLLFHYYDKDFNNEADTPDNFQSRRPNTSFCFLDIRSPGLGDTAMYLCATRGGTVDQPQHFGDGTRLSIL.

The genes are TRBV4-3 and TRBJ2-7; TRBD1 is a possible D gene (7 bases). The CDR3 is made up of 15 amino acids. Germline loops: CDR1 LGHNA, CDR2 YSLEER. V was pared by 0 bases and J by 1 base, with 10 bases between. The CDR3 DNA reads TGCGCCAGCAGCCAAGATTCAGGGGGGTCCTACGAGCAGTACTTC. It encodes CASSQDSGGSYEQYF.

The chain is built from TRBV9 and TRBJ1-4, with D perhaps matching TRBD1 (5 bases). Germline V gene sequence: CDR1 SGDLS, CDR2 YYNGEE. Trimming took off 0 bases at V and 9 bases at J, with 9 bases between the two ends. The CDR3 has 13 amino acids. The CDR3 here is CASSVEEGQKLFF. CDR3 nucleotides: TGTGCCAGCAGCGTAGAAGAGGGACAAAAACTGTTTTTT.

V gene TRBV6-4 combines with J gene TRBJ2-5; no reliable D call. Trimming pared 8 bases from V and 1 base from J, leaving 11 bases between. Per the germline V gene, CDR1 is MRHNA and CDR2 is SNTAGT. The CDR3 is made up of 13 amino acids. Here the CDR3 reads CASEPPTQETQYF. For the CDR3, the DNA is TGTGCCAGCGAACCTCCGACCCAAGAGACCCAGTACTTC.

CDR3 region: CASSEAMAGASYEQYF. Written as DNA, the CDR3 is TGTGCCAGCAGTGAAGCGATGGCGGGAGCTTCCTACGAGCAGTACTTC. The chain uses TRBV2 and TRBJ2-7; TRBD2 matches at 7 bases. CDR3 size: 16 residues. Trimming took 0 bases from V and 1 from J; bases not matched to a gene: 6. In germline, CDR1 is SNHLY, CDR2 FYNNEI.